These 18 T cell receptor beta chains originate from one sample sequenced in a study of cytomegalovirus exposure and HLA in healthy donors. The assay was immunoSEQ multiplex PCR, and TCRdb's table has in-frame clones only and misses some. The sample has about 82,000 clones, approximately 93% seen once; the top ten hold roughly 0.65%. The specimen was PBMCs. These receptors were collected from a man aged 18 to 29 in good health and CMV-seronegative.

The V and J genes are TRBV5-3 and TRBJ1-2; 7 positions match TRBD1. Being an ORF, TRBV5-3 has a function that is uncertain. The ends lost 0 bases at V and 8 bases at J; junction bases unmatched: 10. The CDR3 covers 15 residues. The CDR3 coding sequence is TGTGCCAGAAGCTTGGCGGGACAGCCGCCCGGAGGCTACACCTTC. This gives the protein CARSLAGQPPGGYTF.

In its sample, this clone was seen once. The CDR3 protein is CASSYWGTALTQPQHF. DNA for the CDR3: TGTGCCAGCAGTTACTGGGGGACAGCGTTGACTCAGCCCCAGCATTTT. The chain has TRBV6-5 and TRBJ1-5, with 7 bases lining up with TRBD1. Looked up from germline, CDR1 is MNHEY and CDR2 is SVGAGI. V lost 1 base to trimming and J lost 6 bases; unmatched junction nucleotides: 9. The length of the CDR3 is 16 residues.

The gene calls are TRBV4-1 and TRBJ2-7; D possibly corresponds to TRBD2 (5 bases). The germline V gene has CDR1 MGHRA and CDR2 YSYEKL. The length of the CDR3 is 14 residues. V shed 7 bases and J shed 4 bases, with 17 bases lying between them. The CDR3 reads CASKLRTGFYEQYF. CDR3 in DNA: TGCGCCAGCAAGCTCCGAACGGGATTTTACGAGCAGTACTTC.

V and J are TRBV11-2 and TRBJ1-1; D is perhaps TRBD1 (5 bases). Germline CDR1 SGHAT, CDR2 FQNNGV. Between the trimmed V and J ends, which lost 2 bases and 10 bases, there was a span of 11 bases. The CDR3 spans 12 residues. The CDR3: CASSLTKQAAFF. The DNA for the CDR3 is TGTGCCAGCAGCTTAACCAAACAGGCAGCTTTCTTT.

The chain uses TRBV10-3 and TRBJ1-4; D gene unclear. The CDR3 is 14 residues long. Trimming cost V 0 bases and J 4 bases, with 6 bases left between them. CDR1 is ENHRY and CDR2 is SYGVKD in the germline V gene. DNA for the CDR3: TGTGCCATCAGTGAGTCACGGGATAATGAAAAACTGTTTTTT. It translates to CAISESRDNEKLFF.

DNA for the CDR3: TGTGCCAGCAGTTACACCGGCAGGCTAACCACTGAAGCTTTCTTT. Its translation: CASSYTGRLTTEAFF. This chain connects TRBV6-5 to TRBJ1-1, with D uncertain. The CDR3 length is 15 residues. Germline loops: CDR1 MNHEY, CDR2 SVGAGI. V lost 2 bases and J 4 bases, leaving 14 bases between the germline ends.

The rearrangement joins TRBV7-9 to TRBJ1-2, with 9 bases fitting TRBD1. The CDR3 is 15 amino acids. From germline, CDR1 is SEHNR and CDR2 FQNEAQ (reference sequence). Trimming cost V 5 bases and J 3 bases; bases outside gene matches: 7. The chain's CDR3 is CASSIPGQGDYGYTF. The CDR3 DNA follows: TGTGCCAGCAGCATTCCGGGACAGGGCGACTATGGCTACACCTTC.

The CDR3 reads CASSPIQGVYGYTF. In DNA, the CDR3 is TGTGCCAGCAGCCCAATACAGGGAGTCTATGGCTACACCTTC. V usage is TRBV7-9 and J usage is TRBJ1-2, with D possibly being TRBD1 (6 bases). Germline CDR1 and CDR2: SEHNR and FQNEAQ (reference sequence). This CDR3 is 14 amino acids long. Trimming left V 5 bases short and J 4 bases short, with 14 bases between.

This clone was seen a handful of times. This sequence joins TRBV2 and TRBJ2-2, with D tentatively TRBD1 (6 bases). Germline V gene sequence: CDR1 SNHLY, CDR2 FYNNEI. V lost 9 bases and J 0 bases, leaving 11 bases between the germline ends. The CDR3 contains 14 residues. CDR3 amino acids: CARGTSANTGELFF. The CDR3 bases are TGTGCCAGGGGGACATCCGCGAACACCGGGGAGCTGTTTTTT. Together with reference TRBV2 and TRBJ2-2, the CDR3 gives the full variable domain: EPEVTQTPSHQVTQMGQEVILRCVPISNHLYFYWYRQILGQKVEFLVSFYNNEISEKSEIFDDQFSVERPDGSNFTLKIRSTKLEDSAMYFCARGTSANTGELFFGEGSRLTVL.

The gene calls are TRBV7-9 and TRBJ1-4; 10 nucleotides match TRBD1. Germline-derived CDR1 and CDR2 are SEHNR and FQNEAQ (reference sequence). J lost 3 bases, V lost 5 bases, and 15 bases had no gene match. The CDR3 has 19 amino acids. Here the CDR3 DNA reads TGTGCCAGCAGCCCCAAGGACAGGGGGAGTCCTAGCCCTAATGAAAAACTGTTTTTT. It translates to CASSPKDRGSPSPNEKLFF.

In DNA form, the CDR3 reads TGTGCCAGCAGCCCGAGCGGGAGCGGTGAGCAGTTCTTC. Its protein product is CASSPSGSGEQFF. The chain has TRBV25-1 and TRBJ2-1, with 8 bases that match TRBD2. The CDR3 runs 13 residues. The junction had 7 bases not matched to a gene; V was cut back by 6 bases and J by 9 bases. The germline gives CDR1 MGHDK, CDR2 SYGVNS.

The chain combines TRBV5-1 with TRBJ1-1, with 7 bases matching TRBD1. With 4 bases clipped from V and 2 bases from J, the junction kept 11 bases outside the gene matches. Germline V gene sequence: CDR1 SGHRS, CDR2 YFSETQ. This CDR3 has 16 amino acids. CDR3 sequence (DNA): TGCGCCAGCAGCCAGAGACAGGGAGTTGTTAACACTGAAGCTTTCTTT. Translated: CASSQRQGVVNTEAFF.

V and J are TRBV15 and TRBJ2-7, with D possibly matching TRBD1 (6 bases). The CDR3 consists of 14 residues. The germline CDR1 and CDR2 sequences are LNHNV and YYDKDF (reference sequence). V shed 2 bases and J shed 3 bases, with 11 bases lying between them. CDR3 loop: CATSRNRASYEQYF. DNA of the CDR3: TGTGCCACCAGCAGAAACAGGGCCAGCTACGAGCAGTACTTC.

The V call is TRBV7-2, the J call TRBJ2-5, with 11 bases that match TRBD1. The CDR3 is 15 amino acids. The V and J ends lost 5 bases and 2 bases, in that order; junction bases with no gene match: 4. Germline CDR1 reads SGHTA; CDR2 reads FQGNSA. In DNA, the CDR3 is TGTGCCAGCAGCCCGGACAGGGGGCGGCAAGAGACCCAGTACTTC. Translated: CASSPDRGRQETQYF. Using reference TRBV7-2 and TRBJ2-5 for the parts outside the CDR3, the full variable domain is GAGVSQSPSNKVTEKGKDVELRCDPISGHTALYWYRQSLGQGLEFLIYFQGNSAPDKSGLPSDRFSAERTGGSVSTLTIQRTQQEDSAVYLCASSPDRGRQETQYFGPGTRLLVL.

This chain uses TRBV29-1 with TRBJ1-2, with D possibly TRBD1 on 6 matching bases. The CDR3 has 14 amino acids. V lost 5 bases and J 0 bases, leaving 13 bases between the germline ends. Germline V gives CDR1 SQVTM, CDR2 ANQGSEA. The CDR3 DNA sequence: TGCAGCGTTACCACGGACAGACCTAACTATGGCTACACCTTC. This codes for CSVTTDRPNYGYTF. The whole variable domain, filled in from reference TRBV29-1 and TRBJ1-2, reads SAVISQKPSRDICQRGTSLTIQCQVDSQVTMMFWYRQQPGQSLTLIATANQGSEATYESGFVIDKFPISRPNLTFSTLTVSNMSPEDSSIYLCSVTTDRPNYGYTFGSGTRLTVV.

The chain links TRBV2 to TRBJ2-7; 10 bases map to TRBD1. Germline V gene lookup returns CDR1 SNHLY and CDR2 FYNNEI. The J segment lost 5 bases and the V segment lost 4 bases, leaving 5 bases of the junction unmatched. The CDR3 spans 14 residues. The DNA of the CDR3 is TGTGCCAGCAGTGTCGACAGGGGGCCTAACGAGCAGTACTTC. This encodes CASSVDRGPNEQYF.

J is TRBJ1-1 and V is TRBV30, with a tentative D call TRBD1 (6 bases). The ends were cut back, 4 bases at V and 5 bases at J, with 11 bases in the middle. Germline CDR1 and CDR2: GTSNPN and SVGIG (reference sequence). This CDR3 spans 12 amino acids. CDR3 region: CAWTQGRTEAFF. The CDR3 DNA sequence: TGTGCCTGGACTCAGGGGCGGACTGAAGCTTTCTTT.

CDR3 DNA: TGTGCCAGTAGTCAGGGGAGCGGGAGCTCCTACGAGCAGTACTTC. Its translation: CASSQGSGSSYEQYF. The chain recombines TRBV19 with TRBJ2-7; the match to TRBD2 covers 8 bases. Per the germline V gene, CDR1 is LNHDA and CDR2 is SQIVND (reference sequence). The trim removed 5 bases at V and 0 bases at J, leaving 6 bases unmatched. The CDR3 consists of 15 residues.